The clone carrying this T cell receptor beta chain was picked up many times. Its antigen is not known. The record originates from a study of identical twins. The study's findings and limits: Donors were not followed over many years; analysis was cross-sectional. The abundant beta clonotypes from cord blood had fewer insertions, and memory repertoires had none of this. Invariant MAIT and iNKT cells may have partly biased zero-insertion analyses.

The CDR3 length is 16 residues. V shed 5 bases and J shed 0 bases, with 14 bases lying between them. Germline values: CDR1 SGHVS, CDR2 FQNEAQ. TCRdb recomputed calls from the 5' RACE reads with MiXCR, one row per CDR3 protein. The sample contains fewer than 250,000 distinct CDR3 sequences, 7.5% of which appear only once. These same data were also listed under a study on yellow fever vaccine responses in identical twins.

Sequencing used CD8+ T cells sorted from blood. The chain uses TRBV7-8 and TRBJ2-1, with D possibly being TRBD2 (7 bases). The source is a woman under 30 in good health. The CDR3 sequence: CASSSGTYSSYNEQFF. The CDR3 DNA sequence: TGTGCCAGCAGCAGCGGGACATACAGCTCCTACAATGAGCAGTTCTTC.